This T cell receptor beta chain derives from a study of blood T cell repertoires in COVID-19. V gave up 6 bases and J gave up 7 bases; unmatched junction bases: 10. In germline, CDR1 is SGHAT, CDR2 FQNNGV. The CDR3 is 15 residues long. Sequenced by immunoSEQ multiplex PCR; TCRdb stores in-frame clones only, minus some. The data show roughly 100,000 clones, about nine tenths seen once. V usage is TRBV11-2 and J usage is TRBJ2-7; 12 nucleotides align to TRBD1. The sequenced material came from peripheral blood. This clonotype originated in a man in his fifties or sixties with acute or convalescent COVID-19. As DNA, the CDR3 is TGTGCCAGCAGACGGCCGGGACAGGGGGCGCGAGAGCAGTACTTC. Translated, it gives CASRRPGQGAREQYF.